At least ten counts were recorded for the clone carrying this TCR beta chain. The time point denotes: sample taken at primary tumor resection. The donors were 72 patients with non-small cell lung cancer that was early-stage and untreated. CDR3 length: 17 residues. The V and J ends lost 6 bases and 0 bases respectively, with 18 bases between them. Germline V gene lookup returns CDR1 MDHEN and CDR2 SYDVKM. This sample is drawn from a study of spatial heterogeneity in lung cancer. Every TCR cDNA molecule bore its own unique molecular identifier. TCRdb itself ran the 5' RACE reads through MiXCR, one entry per CDR3 protein. This sample has tens of thousands of distinct CDR3 sequences, with about 7% found just once.

The sample here was PBMCs, taken at surgery. The genes are TRBV28 and TRBJ1-3; the D gene is possibly TRBD1 (6 bases). This clonotype was obtained from a male donor with early-stage non-small cell lung cancer. The CDR3 loop reads CASRQGGGSYSGNTIYF. The DNA for the CDR3 is TGTGCCAGCAGACAGGGCGGGGGGTCGTACTCTGGAAACACCATATATTTT.